This T cell receptor beta chain was found in a study of chemoradiotherapy in HPV16-positive cancers. Overall study findings and caveats: For HPV16-positive patients, expanding HPV-responsive T cells associated with longer recurrence-free survival. Non-HPV-specific T cells did not expand in tumors during treatment, whereas candidate HPV-specific clones and E7-related motifs did.

Notes on this clone: Its antigen is unknown.

V lost 1 base, J lost 2 bases, and 4 bases stayed unmatched. The germline V gene has CDR1 SGHAT and CDR2 FQNNGV. The CDR3 has 16 residues. Measured with immunoSEQ multiplex PCR; TCRdb has only the in-frame clones, and not every one. The sample lists 40,000 to 65,000 clones, roughly 90% occurring once. Over chemoradiotherapy, repertoires were sampled more than once. The chain carries TRBV11-2 and TRBJ1-5; 8 nucleotides agree with TRBD1. The sample consisted of blood, taken from a patient who underwent chemoradiotherapy. This clonotype was obtained from a human donor with HPV-associated anogenital cancer. The CDR3 loop is CASSLGGTGGNQPQHF. DNA of the CDR3: TGTGCCAGCAGCTTAGGGGGGACAGGAGGCAATCAGCCCCAGCATTTT.